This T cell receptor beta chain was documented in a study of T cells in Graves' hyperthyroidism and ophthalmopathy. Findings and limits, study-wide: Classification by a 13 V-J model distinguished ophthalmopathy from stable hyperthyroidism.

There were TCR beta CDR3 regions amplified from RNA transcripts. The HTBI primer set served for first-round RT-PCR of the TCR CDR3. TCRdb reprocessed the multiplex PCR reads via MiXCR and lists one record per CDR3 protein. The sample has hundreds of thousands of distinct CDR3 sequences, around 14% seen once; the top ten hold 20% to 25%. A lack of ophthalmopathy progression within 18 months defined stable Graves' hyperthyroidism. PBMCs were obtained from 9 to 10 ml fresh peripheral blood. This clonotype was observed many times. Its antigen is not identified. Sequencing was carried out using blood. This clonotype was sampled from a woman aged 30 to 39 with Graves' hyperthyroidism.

The CDR3 bases are TGCAGTGCTAGAGATCGAGGGGGGTACGGCTACACCTTC. Its protein product is CSARDRGGYGYTF. This chain connects TRBV20-1 to TRBJ1-2; D is possibly TRBD1 (6 bases). Germline V gene sequence: CDR1 DFQATT, CDR2 SNEGSKA (reference sequence). The CDR3 sequence is 13 residues long. Trimming removed 0 bases from V and 8 bases from J, with 13 bases in between.